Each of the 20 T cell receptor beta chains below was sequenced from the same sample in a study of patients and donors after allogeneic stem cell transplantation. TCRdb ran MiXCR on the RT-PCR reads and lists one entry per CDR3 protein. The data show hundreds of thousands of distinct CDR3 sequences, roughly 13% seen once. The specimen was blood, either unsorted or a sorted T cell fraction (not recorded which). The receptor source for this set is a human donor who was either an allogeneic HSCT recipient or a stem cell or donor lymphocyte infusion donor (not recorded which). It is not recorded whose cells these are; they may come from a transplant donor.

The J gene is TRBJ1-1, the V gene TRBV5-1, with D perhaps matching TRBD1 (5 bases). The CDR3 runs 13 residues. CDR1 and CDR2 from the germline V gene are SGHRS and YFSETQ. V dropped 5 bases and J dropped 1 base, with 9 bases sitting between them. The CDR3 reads CASSMGPNTEAFF. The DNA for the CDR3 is TGCGCCAGCAGTATGGGGCCGAACACTGAAGCTTTCTTT.

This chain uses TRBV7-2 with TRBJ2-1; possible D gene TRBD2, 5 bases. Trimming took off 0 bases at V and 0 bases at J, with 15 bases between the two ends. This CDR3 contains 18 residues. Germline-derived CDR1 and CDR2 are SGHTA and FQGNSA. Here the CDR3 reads CASSLAGVKVRSYNEQFF. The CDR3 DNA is TGTGCCAGCAGCTTAGCCGGGGTCAAGGTGCGCTCCTACAATGAGCAGTTCTTC.

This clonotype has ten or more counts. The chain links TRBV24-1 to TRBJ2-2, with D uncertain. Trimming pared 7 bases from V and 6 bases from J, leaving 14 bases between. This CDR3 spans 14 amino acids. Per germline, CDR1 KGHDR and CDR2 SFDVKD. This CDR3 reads CATRDHLGSGELFF. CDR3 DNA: TGTGCCACCAGGGATCACCTCGGGTCCGGGGAGCTGTTTTTT.

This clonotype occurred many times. The CDR3 DNA is TGTGCCATCAGTGCAGGGACTAATCAGCCCCAGCATTTT. Amino acid sequence: CAISAGTNQPQHF. The rearrangement links TRBV10-3 to TRBJ1-5; D possibly corresponds to TRBD1 (5 bases). Germline V CDR1 and CDR2: ENHRY, SYGVKD. This CDR3 has 13 residues. The V end lost 4 bases, the J end lost 4 bases, and 8 bases lay between the germline ends.

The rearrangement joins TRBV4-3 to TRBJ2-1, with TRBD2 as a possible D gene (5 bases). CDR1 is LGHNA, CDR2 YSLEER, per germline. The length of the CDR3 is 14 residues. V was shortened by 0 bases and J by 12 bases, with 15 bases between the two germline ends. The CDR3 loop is CASSQDFRTQRQFF. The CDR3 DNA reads TGCGCCAGCAGCCAAGATTTCAGGACTCAAAGGCAGTTCTTC.

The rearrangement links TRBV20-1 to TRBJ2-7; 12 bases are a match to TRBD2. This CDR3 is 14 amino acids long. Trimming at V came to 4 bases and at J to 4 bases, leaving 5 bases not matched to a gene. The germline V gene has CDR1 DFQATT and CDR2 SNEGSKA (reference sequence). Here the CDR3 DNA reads TGCAGTGCTATCCATACTAGCGGGAGGTACGAGCAGTACTTC. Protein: CSAIHTSGRYEQYF.

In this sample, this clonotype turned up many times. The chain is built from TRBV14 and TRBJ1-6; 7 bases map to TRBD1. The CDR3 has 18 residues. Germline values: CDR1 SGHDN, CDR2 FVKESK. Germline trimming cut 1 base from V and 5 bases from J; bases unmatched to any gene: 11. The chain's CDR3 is CASSQARTGVQNNSPLHF. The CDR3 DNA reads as TGTGCCAGCAGCCAAGCTCGGACAGGCGTCCAAAATAATTCACCCCTCCACTTT. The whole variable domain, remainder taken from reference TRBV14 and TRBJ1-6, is EAGVTQFPSHSVIEKGQTVTLRCDPISGHDNLYWYRRVMGKEIKFLLHFVKESKQDESGMPNNRFLAERTGGTYSTLKVQPAELEDSGVYFCASSQARTGVQNNSPLHFGNGTRLTVT.

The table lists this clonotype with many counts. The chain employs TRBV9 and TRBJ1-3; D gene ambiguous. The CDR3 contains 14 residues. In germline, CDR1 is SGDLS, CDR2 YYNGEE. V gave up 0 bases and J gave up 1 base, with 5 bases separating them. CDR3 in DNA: TGTGCCAGCAGCGTAGGAGATTCTGGAAACACCATATATTTT. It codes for CASSVGDSGNTIYF.

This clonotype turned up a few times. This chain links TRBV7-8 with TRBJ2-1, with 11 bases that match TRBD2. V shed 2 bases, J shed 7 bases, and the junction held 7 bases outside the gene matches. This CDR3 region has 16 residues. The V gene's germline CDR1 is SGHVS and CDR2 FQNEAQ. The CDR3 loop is CASSLLIAGGRNEQFF. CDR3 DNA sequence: TGTGCCAGCAGCTTACTAATAGCGGGAGGGCGGAATGAGCAGTTCTTC.

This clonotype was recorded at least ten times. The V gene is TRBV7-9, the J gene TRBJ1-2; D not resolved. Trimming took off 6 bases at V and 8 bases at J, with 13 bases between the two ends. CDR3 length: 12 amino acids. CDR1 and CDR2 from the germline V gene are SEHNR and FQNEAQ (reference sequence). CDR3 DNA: TGTGCCAGCAGTCTGGAAAGGGTCGGCTACACCTTC. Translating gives CASSLERVGYTF.

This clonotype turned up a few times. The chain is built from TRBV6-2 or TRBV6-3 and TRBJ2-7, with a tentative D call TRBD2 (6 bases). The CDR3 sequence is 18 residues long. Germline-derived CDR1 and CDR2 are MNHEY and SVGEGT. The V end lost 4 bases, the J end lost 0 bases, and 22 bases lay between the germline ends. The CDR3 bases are TGTGCCAGCAGTTCCCTTCTAACGGCGGGGCGATTCTCCTACGAGCAGTACTTC. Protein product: CASSSLLTAGRFSYEQYF.

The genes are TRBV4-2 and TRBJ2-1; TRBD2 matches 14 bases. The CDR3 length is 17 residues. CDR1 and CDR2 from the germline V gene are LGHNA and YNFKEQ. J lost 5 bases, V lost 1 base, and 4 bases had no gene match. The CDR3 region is CASSQAQTSGGDNEQFF. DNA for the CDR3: TGTGCCAGCAGCCAAGCTCAGACTAGCGGGGGGGACAATGAGCAGTTCTTC.

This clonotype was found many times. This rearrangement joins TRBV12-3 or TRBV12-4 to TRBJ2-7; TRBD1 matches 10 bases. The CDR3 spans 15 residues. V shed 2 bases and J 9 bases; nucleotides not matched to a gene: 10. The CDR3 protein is CASSLPTGGAAVQYF. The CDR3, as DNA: TGTGCCAGCAGTTTACCGACAGGGGGCGCCGCAGTGCAGTACTTC.

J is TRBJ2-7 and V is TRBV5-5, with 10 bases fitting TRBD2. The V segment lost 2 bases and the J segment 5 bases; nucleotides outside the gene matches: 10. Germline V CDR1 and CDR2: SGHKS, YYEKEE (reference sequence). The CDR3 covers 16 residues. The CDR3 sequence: CASSLGASGGVHEQYF. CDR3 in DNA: TGTGCCAGCAGCTTAGGTGCTAGCGGGGGTGTTCACGAGCAGTACTTC. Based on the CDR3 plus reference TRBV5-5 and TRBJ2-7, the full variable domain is DAGVTQSPTHLIKTRGQQVTLRCSPISGHKSVSWYQQVLGQGPQFIFQYYEKEERGRGNFPDRFSARQFPNYSSELNVNALLLGDSALYLCASSLGASGGVHEQYFGPGTRLTVT.

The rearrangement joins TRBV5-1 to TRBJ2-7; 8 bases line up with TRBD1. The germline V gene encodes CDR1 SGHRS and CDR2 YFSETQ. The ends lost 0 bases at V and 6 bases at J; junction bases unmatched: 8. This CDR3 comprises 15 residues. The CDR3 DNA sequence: TGCGCCAGCAGCTTGGAGGGCAGGGGGCGAGGCGAGCAGTACTTC. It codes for CASSLEGRGRGEQYF.

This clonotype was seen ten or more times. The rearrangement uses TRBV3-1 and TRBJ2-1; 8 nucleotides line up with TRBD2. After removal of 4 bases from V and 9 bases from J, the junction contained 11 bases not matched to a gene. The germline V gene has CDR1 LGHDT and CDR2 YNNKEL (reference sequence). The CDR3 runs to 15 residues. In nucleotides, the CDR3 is TGTGCCAGCAGCCCCGGCGGGGGGACCCGGGGTGAGCAGTTCTTC. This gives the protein CASSPGGGTRGEQFF.

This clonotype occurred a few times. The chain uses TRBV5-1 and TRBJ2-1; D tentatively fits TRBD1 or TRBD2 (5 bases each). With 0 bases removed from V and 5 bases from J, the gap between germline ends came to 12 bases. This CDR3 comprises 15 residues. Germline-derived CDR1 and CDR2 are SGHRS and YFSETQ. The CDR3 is CASSLDGGRDNEQFF. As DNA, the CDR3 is TGCGCCAGCAGCTTGGATGGGGGACGGGACAATGAGCAGTTCTTC.

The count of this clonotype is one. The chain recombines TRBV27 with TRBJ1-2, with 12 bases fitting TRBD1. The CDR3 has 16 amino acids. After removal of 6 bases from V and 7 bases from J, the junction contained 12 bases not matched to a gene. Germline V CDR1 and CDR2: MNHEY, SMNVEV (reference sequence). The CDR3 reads CASSPTRDRGLTGYTF. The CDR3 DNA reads TGTGCCAGCAGCCCAACTCGGGACAGGGGGCTTACTGGCTACACCTTC.

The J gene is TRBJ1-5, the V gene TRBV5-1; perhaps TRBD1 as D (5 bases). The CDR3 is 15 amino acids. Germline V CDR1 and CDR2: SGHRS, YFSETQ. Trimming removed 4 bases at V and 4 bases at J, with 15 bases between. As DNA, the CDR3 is TGCGCCAGCAGCGCCAACCCTGGGGGGAATCAGCCCCAGCATTTT. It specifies CASSANPGGNQPQHF. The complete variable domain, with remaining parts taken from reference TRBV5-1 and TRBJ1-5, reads KAGVTQTPRYLIKTRGQQVTLSCSPISGHRSVSWYQQTPGQGLQFLFEYFSETQRNKGNFPGRFSGRQFSNSRSEMNVSTLELGDSALYLCASSANPGGNQPQHFGDGTRLSIL.

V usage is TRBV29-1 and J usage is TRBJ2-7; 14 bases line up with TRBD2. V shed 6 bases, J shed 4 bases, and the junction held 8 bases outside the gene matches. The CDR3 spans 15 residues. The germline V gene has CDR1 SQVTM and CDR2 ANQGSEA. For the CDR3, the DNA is TGCAGCGTGCCTGGGACTAGCGGGAGCAATTACGAGCAGTACTTC. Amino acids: CSVPGTSGSNYEQYF.